The 8 T cell receptor beta chains presented below share a single source sample, sequenced in a study of T-cell reconstitution after alpha-beta-depleted transplantation in children. The TCRbeta library was prepared with unique molecular identifiers. TCRdb re-derived calls from the PCR reads in MiXCR, one entry per CDR3 protein. The sample shows under 400,000 distinct CDR3 sequences, around 25% of them seen only once. The material was PBMCs, mostly from graft donor cells, obtained 180 days after TCRalphabeta/CD19-depleted stem cell transplant. The receptors here all came from a male patient between 10 and 17 years old who had a stem cell transplant for acute lymphoblastic leukemia, so the T cells may come from the graft donor.

V gene TRBV28 combines with J gene TRBJ1-2, with a possible D match to TRBD1 (5 bases). Per germline, CDR1 MDHEN and CDR2 SYDVKM. The CDR3 has 13 residues. V shed 5 bases and J shed 2 bases, with 9 bases lying between them. CDR3 residues: CASSPRDNYGYTF. CDR3 nucleotide sequence: TGTGCCAGCAGTCCCCGGGACAACTATGGCTACACCTTC.

The chain recombines TRBV7-6 with TRBJ2-1; 14 bases match TRBD2. Trimming at V came to 5 bases and at J to 6 bases, leaving 6 bases not matched to a gene. Germline values: CDR1 SGHVS, CDR2 FNYEAQ. The CDR3 covers 16 residues. The CDR3 region has the DNA TGTGCCAGCAGCGTAACGGGGACTAGCGGGAGCAATGAGCAGTTCTTC. Translating gives CASSVTGTSGSNEQFF.

The sample holds a few counts of this clonotype. This chain joins TRBV15 and TRBJ2-3; 11 nucleotides agree with TRBD2. The CDR3 spans 18 residues. Germline V gives CDR1 LNHNV, CDR2 YYDKDF (reference sequence). Losses at the gene ends were 0 bases for V and 0 bases for J; bases not matched to a gene: 5. CDR3 in amino acids: CATSREYGLAGSTDTQYF. CDR3 nucleotides: TGTGCCACCAGCAGAGAGTATGGACTAGCGGGCAGCACAGATACGCAGTATTTT.

This clonotype appeared a few times. This chain joins TRBV7-9 and TRBJ2-3; 12 bases are shared with TRBD2. CDR1 is SEHNR, CDR2 FQNEAQ, per germline (reference sequence). This CDR3 is 16 amino acids long. With V trimmed by 6 bases and J by 3 bases, 7 bases remained unmatched. The chain's CDR3 is CASRDRLAGETDTQYF. In nucleotides, the CDR3 is TGTGCCAGCAGAGACAGACTAGCGGGAGAGACAGATACGCAGTATTTT.

This chain's CDR3 is CASSTPKTGGGNTIYF. DNA for the CDR3: TGTGCCAGCAGTACCCCAAAGACAGGGGGTGGAAACACCATATATTTT. The V gene is TRBV28, the J gene TRBJ1-3; 9 positions match TRBD1. The length of the CDR3 is 16 residues. V trimming: 5 bases; J trimming: 3 bases; junction bases outside the gene matches: 8. The germline CDR1 and CDR2 sequences are MDHEN and SYDVKM.

The chain is built from TRBV7-3 and TRBJ2-2, with 10 bases lining up with TRBD2. Unmatched junction bases numbered 8, after V lost 2 bases and J lost 5 bases. Looked up from germline, CDR1 is SGHTA and CDR2 is FQGTGA. The CDR3 has 17 amino acids. The CDR3 is CASSLPEGLAETGELFF. The CDR3 bases are TGTGCCAGCAGCTTACCGGAAGGACTAGCGGAAACCGGGGAGCTGTTTTTT. The complete variable domain, with remaining parts taken from reference TRBV7-3 and TRBJ2-2, reads GAGVSQTPSNKVTEKGKYVELRCDPISGHTALYWYRQSLGQGPEFLIYFQGTGAADDSGLPNDRFFAVRPEGSVSTLKIQRTERGDSAVYLCASSLPEGLAETGELFFGEGSRLTVL.

This clonotype was observed a few times. The chain carries TRBV6-5 and TRBJ1-6, with TRBD1 matching 7 bases. Trimming removed 4 bases from V and 9 bases from J; junction bases left unmatched: 6. The length of the CDR3 is 14 residues. Germline V gene data show CDR1 as MNHEY and CDR2 as SVGAGI. The CDR3 loop reads CASSSRGRVSPLHF. In DNA, the CDR3 is TGTGCCAGCAGTTCGAGGGGGCGAGTTTCACCCCTCCACTTT.

The genes are TRBV27 and TRBJ2-7; 7 bases align to TRBD2. The CDR3 has 14 residues. Germline assignment: CDR1 MNHEY and CDR2 SMNVEV (reference sequence). With 7 bases clipped from V and 1 base from J, the junction kept 7 bases outside the gene matches. The CDR3 coding sequence is TGTGCCAGCAAAGCGGGGCGGAGGTCCTACGAGCAGTACTTC. Its translation is CASKAGRRSYEQYF.